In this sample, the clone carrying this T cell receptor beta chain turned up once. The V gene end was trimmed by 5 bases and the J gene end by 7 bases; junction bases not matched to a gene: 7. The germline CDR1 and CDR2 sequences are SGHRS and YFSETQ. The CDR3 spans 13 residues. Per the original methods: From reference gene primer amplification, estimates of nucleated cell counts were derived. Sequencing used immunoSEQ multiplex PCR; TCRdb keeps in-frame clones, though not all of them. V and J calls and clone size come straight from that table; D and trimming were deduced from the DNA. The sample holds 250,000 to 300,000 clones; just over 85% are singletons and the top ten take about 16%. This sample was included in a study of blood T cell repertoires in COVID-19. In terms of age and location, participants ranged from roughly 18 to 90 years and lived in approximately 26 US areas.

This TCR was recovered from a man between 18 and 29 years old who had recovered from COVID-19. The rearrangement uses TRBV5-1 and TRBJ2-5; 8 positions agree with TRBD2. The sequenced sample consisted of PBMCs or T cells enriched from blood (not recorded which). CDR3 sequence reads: CASRSGGHGTQYF. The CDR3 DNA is TGCGCCAGCAGGAGCGGGGGTCACGGGACCCAGTACTTC.